The next 24 T cell receptor beta chains were all read from a single sample in a study of CXCR3-negative and CXCR3-positive naive CD8 T cells. Broader study findings: More hydrophobic TRB CDR3s occurred in CXCR3-positive than in CXCR3-negative naive cells.

No cognate antigen is known for these TCRs. Libraries of TRB cDNA were made by 5' RACE and carried UMIs. After re-calling the 5' RACE reads, TCRdb lists one entry per CDR3 protein, DNA absent. The table lists about 60,000 distinct CDR3 sequences. Material: naive CXCR3+ CD8+ T cells from blood. Subset described: CD45RO-CCR7+CD27+CD95- naive CD8+ T cells expressing CXCR3 (TNR3+). The receptors originated from a human donor in good health. Some clones in this sample may be carry-over from other donors' samples.

The V and J genes are TRBV12-3 or TRBV12-4 and TRBJ2-2. The CDR3 has 13 residues. This CDR3 reads CASSFDITGELFF.

This chain links TRBV5-1 with TRBJ1-1. This CDR3 is 13 amino acids long. CDR1 and CDR2 (germline): SGHRS, YFSETQ. CDR3 amino acids: CASSPQGGAEAFF.

V usage is TRBV29-1 and J usage is TRBJ2-1; absent DNA, TCRdb's TRBD2 call cannot be checked. The CDR3 spans 14 residues. CDR1 is SQVTM, CDR2 ANQGSEA, per germline. The CDR3 reads CSVEVAGGNNEQFF.

The CDR3: CASQRDGINQPQHF. This chain connects TRBV4-2 to TRBJ1-5; absent DNA, TCRdb's TRBD1 call cannot be checked. CDR3 length: 14 amino acids. Germline-derived CDR1 and CDR2 are LGHNA and YNFKEQ.

This sequence joins TRBV12-3 or TRBV12-4 and TRBJ2-2; TCRdb's D call, TRBD1, is unchecked because there is no DNA. The CDR3 has 13 residues. CDR3 amino acids: CASTGGETGERFF.

The chain combines TRBV28 with TRBJ2-1; the TRBD1 assignment by TCRdb is unverifiable without DNA. CDR1 is MDHEN and CDR2 is SYDVKM in the germline V gene. This CDR3 region has 15 residues. CDR3: CASSSPGQGRVGQFF.

The rearrangement joins TRBV7-7 to TRBJ2-1; TCRdb's assignment of TRBD1 cannot be checked, as there is no DNA. This CDR3 has 14 residues. From germline, CDR1 is SSHAT and CDR2 FNYEAQ (reference sequence). The CDR3 loop is CASSPPGGLNEQFF.

The chain uses TRBV4-1 and TRBJ2-1; without DNA, the TCRdb call of TRBD1 cannot be checked. Germline values: CDR1 MGHRA, CDR2 YSYEKL. The CDR3 has 14 amino acids. CDR3 protein: CASSQLQVANEQFF.

This rearrangement joins TRBV11-2 to TRBJ2-7. The CDR3 is 11 amino acids. Germline V gene data show CDR1 as SGHAT and CDR2 as FQNNGV. Here the CDR3 reads CASSLVYEQYF.

The genes are TRBV11-2 and TRBJ2-7; as DNA is missing, the TRBD1 call by TCRdb cannot be tested. CDR1 is SGHAT and CDR2 is FQNNGV in the germline V gene. The CDR3 runs 15 residues. CDR3 sequence reads: CASSFYTRTGDEQYF.

The chain combines TRBV7-8 with TRBJ2-7; TCRdb outputs TRBD1, but without DNA this stays unchecked. This CDR3 is 16 amino acids long. CDR1 SGHVS and CDR2 FQNEAQ come from the germline V gene. CDR3: CASSLAAGLGLYEQYF.

This sequence joins TRBV5-1 and TRBJ2-7. CDR1 is SGHRS, CDR2 YFSETQ, per germline. The CDR3 sequence is 15 residues long. This chain's CDR3 is CASSLGETDMGEQYF.

The chain employs TRBV10-2 and TRBJ2-7; TCRdb names TRBD1, which stays unverified in the absence of DNA. Germline V gives CDR1 WSHSY, CDR2 SAAADI. This CDR3 spans 12 amino acids. The CDR3 is CASMTGGYEQYF.

The chain links TRBV13 to TRBJ2-1. Germline V lookup: CDR1 PRHDT, CDR2 FYEKMQ (reference sequence). The CDR3 spans 12 residues. CDR3 sequence: CASRTVGIEQFF.

This chain joins TRBV12-3 or TRBV12-4 and TRBJ2-1. The CDR3 consists of 15 residues. The CDR3: CASRPVLTSYNEQFF.

CDR3 in amino acids: CSAWGDRGNTEAFF. This rearrangement joins TRBV20-1 to TRBJ1-1; TCRdb calls TRBD1, which cannot be checked without DNA. The CDR3 is made up of 14 amino acids. CDR1 is DFQATT and CDR2 is SNEGSKA in the germline V gene (reference sequence).

The chain carries TRBV29-1 and TRBJ1-1; the D call of TRBD1 rests on TCRdb alone, since no DNA is present to check it. The CDR3 extends over 12 amino acids. CDR1 and CDR2 (germline): SQVTM, ANQGSEA. CDR3 sequence reads: CSVRGSDTEAFF.

The V and J genes are TRBV6-6 and TRBJ2-1; TCRdb returns TRBD1, unconfirmable since there is no DNA. Looked up from germline, CDR1 is MNHNY and CDR2 is SVGAGI (reference sequence). The CDR3 loop spans 17 amino acids. CDR3 sequence reads: CASSYGILGTASNEQFF.

This chain links TRBV11-1 with TRBJ2-7; there is no DNA to check the TCRdb D call of TRBD1. The length of the CDR3 is 14 residues. The germline gives CDR1 SGHAT, CDR2 FQDESV (reference sequence). The CDR3 is CASSTRTGNYEQYF.

The chain is built from TRBV12-3 or TRBV12-4 and TRBJ1-1; TCRdb's D call of TRBD1 is untestable without DNA. The CDR3 runs to 14 residues. CDR3 residues: CASTPGDLNTEAFF.

The chain has TRBV7-6 and TRBJ2-1. The germline V gene encodes CDR1 SGHVS and CDR2 FNYEAQ. This CDR3 spans 14 amino acids. The CDR3: CASSLAGPYNEQFF. The variable domain in full, with the rest retrieved from reference TRBV7-6 and TRBJ2-1, is GAGVSQSPRYKVTKRGQDVALRCDPISGHVSLYWYRQALGQGPEFLTYFNYEAQQDKSGLPNDRFSAERPEGSISTLTIQRTEQRDSAMYRCASSLAGPYNEQFFGPGTRLTVL.

This chain connects TRBV24-1 to TRBJ2-1; TCRdb proposes TRBD2, but this gene call is untestable without DNA. CDR1 is KGHDR, CDR2 SFDVKD, per germline. This CDR3 spans 14 amino acids. The CDR3 reads CAASDSATAGEQFF.

V and J are TRBV6-2 or TRBV6-3 and TRBJ2-7; TCRdb selects TRBD1, and the lack of DNA leaves this call unchecked. The CDR3 has 11 amino acids. Germline-derived CDR1 and CDR2 are MNHEY and SVGEGT. The CDR3: CASRRGDEQYF.

The chain has TRBV29-1 and TRBJ2-1; TCRdb gives TRBD2 as the D gene, but with no DNA this cannot be confirmed. Germline V gene lookup returns CDR1 SQVTM and CDR2 ANQGSEA. The CDR3 runs 12 residues. CDR3 protein: CSVEWEWNEQFF.